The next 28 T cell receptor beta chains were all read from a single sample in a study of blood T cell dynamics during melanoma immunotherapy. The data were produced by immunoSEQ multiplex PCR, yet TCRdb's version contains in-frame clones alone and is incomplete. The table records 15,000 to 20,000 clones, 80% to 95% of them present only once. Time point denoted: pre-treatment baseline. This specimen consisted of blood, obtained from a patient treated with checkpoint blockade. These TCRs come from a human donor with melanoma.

The CDR3 region is CASNTRGETYEQYF. The CDR3 DNA is TGTGCCAGCAACACCAGGGGAGAGACCTACGAGCAGTACTTC. The chain joins TRBV11-2 to TRBJ2-7; perhaps TRBD1 as D (6 bases). CDR1 SGHAT and CDR2 FQNNGV come from the germline V gene. V gave up 7 bases and J gave up 2 bases, with 15 bases separating them. The CDR3 runs to 14 residues. Complete variable domain (other parts from reference TRBV11-2 and TRBJ2-7): EAGVAQSPRYKIIEKRQSVAFWCNPISGHATLYWYQQILGQGPKLLIQFQNNGVVDDSQLPKDRFSAERLKGVDSTLKIQPAKLEDSAVYLCASNTRGETYEQYFGPGTRLTVT.

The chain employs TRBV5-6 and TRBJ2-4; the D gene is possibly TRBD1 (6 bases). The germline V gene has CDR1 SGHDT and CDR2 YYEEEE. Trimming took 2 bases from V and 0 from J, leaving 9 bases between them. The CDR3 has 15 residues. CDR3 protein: CASSFQGLAKNIQYF. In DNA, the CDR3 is TGTGCCAGCAGCTTCCAGGGGCTAGCCAAAAACATTCAGTACTTC.

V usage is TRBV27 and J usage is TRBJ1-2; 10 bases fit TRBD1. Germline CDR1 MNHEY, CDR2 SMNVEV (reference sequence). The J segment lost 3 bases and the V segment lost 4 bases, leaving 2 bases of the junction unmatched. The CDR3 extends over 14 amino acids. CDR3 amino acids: CASSSGTGDYGYTF. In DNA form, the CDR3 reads TGTGCCAGCAGTTCCGGGACAGGGGACTATGGCTACACCTTC.

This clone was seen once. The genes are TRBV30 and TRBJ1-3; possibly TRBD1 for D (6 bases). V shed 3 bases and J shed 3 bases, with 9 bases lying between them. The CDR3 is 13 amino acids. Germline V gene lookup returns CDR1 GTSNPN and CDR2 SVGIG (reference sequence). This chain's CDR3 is CAWSSGDGNTIYF. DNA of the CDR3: TGTGCCTGGAGCTCAGGGGATGGAAACACCATATATTTT. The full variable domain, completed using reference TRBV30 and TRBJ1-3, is SQTIHQWPATLVQPVGSPLSLECTVEGTSNPNLYWYRQAAGRGLQLLFYSVGIGQISSEVPQNLSASRPQDRQFILSSKKLLLSDSGFYLCAWSSGDGNTIYFGEGSWLTVV.

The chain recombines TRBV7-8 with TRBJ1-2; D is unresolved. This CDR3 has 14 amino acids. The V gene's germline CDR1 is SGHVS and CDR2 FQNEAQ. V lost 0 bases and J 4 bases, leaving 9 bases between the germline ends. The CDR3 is CASSLAGGFYGYTF. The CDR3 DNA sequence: TGTGCCAGCAGCTTAGCGGGAGGGTTCTATGGCTACACCTTC.

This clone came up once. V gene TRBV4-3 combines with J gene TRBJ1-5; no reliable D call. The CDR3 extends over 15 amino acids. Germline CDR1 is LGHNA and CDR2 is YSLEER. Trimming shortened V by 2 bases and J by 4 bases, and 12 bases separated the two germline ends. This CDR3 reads CASSQQRERNQPQHF. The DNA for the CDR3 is TGCGCCAGCAGCCAACAAAGGGAGCGAAATCAGCCCCAGCATTTT.

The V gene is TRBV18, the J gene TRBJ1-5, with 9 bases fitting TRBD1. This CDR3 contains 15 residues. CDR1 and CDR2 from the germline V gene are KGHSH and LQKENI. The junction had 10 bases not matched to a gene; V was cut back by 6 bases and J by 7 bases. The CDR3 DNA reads TGTGCCAGCTCGGAAGGACAGGGGTCGGGCCAGCCCCAGCATTTT. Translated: CASSEGQGSGQPQHF.

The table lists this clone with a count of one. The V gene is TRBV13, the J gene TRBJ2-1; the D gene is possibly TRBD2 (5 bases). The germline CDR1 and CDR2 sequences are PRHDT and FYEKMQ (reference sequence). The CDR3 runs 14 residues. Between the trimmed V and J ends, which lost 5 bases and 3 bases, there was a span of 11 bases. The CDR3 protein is CASSPGEGYNEQFF. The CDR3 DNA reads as TGTGCCAGCAGCCCAGGAGAGGGCTACAATGAGCAGTTCTTC. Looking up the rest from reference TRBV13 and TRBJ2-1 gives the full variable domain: AAGVIQSPRHLIKEKRETATLKCYPIPRHDTVYWYQQGPGQDPQFLISFYEKMQSDKGSIPDRFSAQQFSDYHSELNMSSLELGDSALYFCASSPGEGYNEQFFGPGTRLTVL.

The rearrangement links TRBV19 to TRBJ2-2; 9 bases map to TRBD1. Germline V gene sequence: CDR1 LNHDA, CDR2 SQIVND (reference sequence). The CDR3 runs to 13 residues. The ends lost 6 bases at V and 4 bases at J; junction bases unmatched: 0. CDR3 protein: CASRTGGTGELFF. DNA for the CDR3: TGTGCCAGTAGGACAGGGGGCACCGGGGAGCTGTTTTTT. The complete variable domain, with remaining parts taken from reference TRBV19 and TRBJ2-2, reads DGGITQSPKYLFRKEGQNVTLSCEQNLNHDAMYWYRQDPGQGLRLIYYSQIVNDFQKGDIAEGYSVSREKKESFPLTVTSAQKNPTAFYLCASRTGGTGELFFGEGSRLTVL.

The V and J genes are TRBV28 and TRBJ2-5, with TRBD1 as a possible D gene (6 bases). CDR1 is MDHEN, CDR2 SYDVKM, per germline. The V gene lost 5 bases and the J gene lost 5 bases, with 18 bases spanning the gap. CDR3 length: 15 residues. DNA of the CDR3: TGTGCCAGCAGTCCCCGGACAGTTCGTTGGGAGACCCAGTACTTC. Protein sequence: CASSPRTVRWETQYF.

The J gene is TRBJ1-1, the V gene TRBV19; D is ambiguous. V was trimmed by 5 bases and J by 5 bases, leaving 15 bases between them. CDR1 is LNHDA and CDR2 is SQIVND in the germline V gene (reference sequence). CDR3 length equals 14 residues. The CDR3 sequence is CASSVTEVGTEAFF. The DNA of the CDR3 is TGTGCCAGTAGTGTCACGGAGGTAGGGACTGAAGCTTTCTTT.

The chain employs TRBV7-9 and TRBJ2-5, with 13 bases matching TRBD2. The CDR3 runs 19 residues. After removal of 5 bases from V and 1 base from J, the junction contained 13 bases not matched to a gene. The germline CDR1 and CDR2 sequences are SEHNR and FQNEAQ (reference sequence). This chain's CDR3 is CASSRRTSGGHTIQETQYF. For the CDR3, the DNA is TGTGCCAGCAGCCGCAGGACTAGCGGGGGCCATACTATCCAAGAGACCCAGTACTTC.

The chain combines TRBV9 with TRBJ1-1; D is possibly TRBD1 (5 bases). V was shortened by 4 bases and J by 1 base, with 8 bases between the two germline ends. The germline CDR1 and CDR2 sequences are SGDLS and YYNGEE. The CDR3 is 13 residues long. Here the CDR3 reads CASSPGTNTEAFF. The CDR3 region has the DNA TGTGCCAGCAGCCCAGGGACGAACACTGAAGCTTTCTTT.

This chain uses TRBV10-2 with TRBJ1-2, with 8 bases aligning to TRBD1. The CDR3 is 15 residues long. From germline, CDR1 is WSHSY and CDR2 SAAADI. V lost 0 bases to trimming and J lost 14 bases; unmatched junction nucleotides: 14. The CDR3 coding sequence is TGCGCCAGCAGTGAGTCCAGGACAGGGATACCCGGGAGTACCTTC. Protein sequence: CASSESRTGIPGSTF.

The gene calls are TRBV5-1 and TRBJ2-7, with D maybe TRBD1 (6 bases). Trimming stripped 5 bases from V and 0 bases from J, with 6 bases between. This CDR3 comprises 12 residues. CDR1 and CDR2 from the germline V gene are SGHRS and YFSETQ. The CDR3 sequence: CASRDSSYEQYF. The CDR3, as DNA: TGCGCCAGCAGGGACAGCTCCTACGAGCAGTACTTC. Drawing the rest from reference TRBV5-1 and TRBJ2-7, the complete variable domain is KAGVTQTPRYLIKTRGQQVTLSCSPISGHRSVSWYQQTPGQGLQFLFEYFSETQRNKGNFPGRFSGRQFSNSRSEMNVSTLELGDSALYLCASRDSSYEQYFGPGTRLTVT.

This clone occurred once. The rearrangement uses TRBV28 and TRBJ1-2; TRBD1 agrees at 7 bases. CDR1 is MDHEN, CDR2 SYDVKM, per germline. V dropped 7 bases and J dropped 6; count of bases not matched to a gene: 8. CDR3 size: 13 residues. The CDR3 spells CASMEDRTDGYTF. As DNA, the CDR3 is TGTGCCAGCATGGAGGACAGGACGGATGGCTACACCTTC.

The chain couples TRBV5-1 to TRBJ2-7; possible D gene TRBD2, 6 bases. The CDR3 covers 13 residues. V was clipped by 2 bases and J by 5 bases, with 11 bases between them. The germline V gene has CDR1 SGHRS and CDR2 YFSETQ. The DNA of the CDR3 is TGCGCCAGCAGCTTCGCCCCGGGAGACGAGCAGTACTTC. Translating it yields CASSFAPGDEQYF. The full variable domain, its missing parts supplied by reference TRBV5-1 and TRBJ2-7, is KAGVTQTPRYLIKTRGQQVTLSCSPISGHRSVSWYQQTPGQGLQFLFEYFSETQRNKGNFPGRFSGRQFSNSRSEMNVSTLELGDSALYLCASSFAPGDEQYFGPGTRLTVT.

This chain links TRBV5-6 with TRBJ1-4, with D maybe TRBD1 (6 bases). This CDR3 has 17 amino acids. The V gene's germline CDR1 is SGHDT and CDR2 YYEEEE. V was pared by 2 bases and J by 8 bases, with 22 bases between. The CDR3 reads CASSFSGAGEVGEKLFF. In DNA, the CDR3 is TGTGCCAGCAGCTTCTCAGGCGCAGGGGAGGTTGGCGAAAAACTGTTTTTT.

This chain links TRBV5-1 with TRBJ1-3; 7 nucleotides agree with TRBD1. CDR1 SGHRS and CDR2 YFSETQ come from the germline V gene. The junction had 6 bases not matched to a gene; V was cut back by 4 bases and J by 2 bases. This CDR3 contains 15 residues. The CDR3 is CASSRDRVAGNTIYF. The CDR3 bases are TGCGCCAGCAGCCGTGACAGGGTGGCTGGAAACACCATATATTTT. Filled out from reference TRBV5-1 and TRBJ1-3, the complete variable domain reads KAGVTQTPRYLIKTRGQQVTLSCSPISGHRSVSWYQQTPGQGLQFLFEYFSETQRNKGNFPGRFSGRQFSNSRSEMNVSTLELGDSALYLCASSRDRVAGNTIYFGEGSWLTVV.

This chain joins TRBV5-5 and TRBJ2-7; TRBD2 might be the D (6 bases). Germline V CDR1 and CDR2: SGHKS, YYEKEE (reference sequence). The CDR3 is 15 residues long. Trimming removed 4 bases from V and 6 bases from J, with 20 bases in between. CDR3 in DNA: TGTGCCAGCAGCCGGACGGAAACTGGACTACGCGAGCAGTACTTC. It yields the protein CASSRTETGLREQYF.

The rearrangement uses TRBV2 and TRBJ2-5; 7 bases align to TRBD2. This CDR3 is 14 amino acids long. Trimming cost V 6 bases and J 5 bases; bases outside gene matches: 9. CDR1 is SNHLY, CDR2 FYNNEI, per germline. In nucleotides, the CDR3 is TGTGCCAGCAGCTATGAACTAGCGAGGGAGACCCAGTACTTC. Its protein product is CASSYELARETQYF.

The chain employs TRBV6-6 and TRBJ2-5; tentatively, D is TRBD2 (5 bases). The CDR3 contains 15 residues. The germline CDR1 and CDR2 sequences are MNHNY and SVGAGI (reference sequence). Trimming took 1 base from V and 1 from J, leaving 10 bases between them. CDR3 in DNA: TGTGCCAGCAGTTACTTCGGGATTTCCCAAGAGACCCAGTACTTC. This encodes CASSYFGISQETQYF.

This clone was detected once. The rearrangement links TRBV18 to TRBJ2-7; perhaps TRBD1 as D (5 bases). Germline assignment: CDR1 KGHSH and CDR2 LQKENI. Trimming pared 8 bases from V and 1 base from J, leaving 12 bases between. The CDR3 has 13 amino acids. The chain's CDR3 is CASRQGESYEQYF. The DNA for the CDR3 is TGTGCCAGCCGTCAGGGTGAATCCTACGAGCAGTACTTC.

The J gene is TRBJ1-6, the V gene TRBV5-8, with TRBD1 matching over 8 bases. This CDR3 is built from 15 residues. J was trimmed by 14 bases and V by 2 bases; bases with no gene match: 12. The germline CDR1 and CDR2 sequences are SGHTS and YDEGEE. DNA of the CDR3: TGTGCCAGCAGCTTCGGGACAGGACCTTCTAACACCCTCCACTTT. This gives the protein CASSFGTGPSNTLHF.

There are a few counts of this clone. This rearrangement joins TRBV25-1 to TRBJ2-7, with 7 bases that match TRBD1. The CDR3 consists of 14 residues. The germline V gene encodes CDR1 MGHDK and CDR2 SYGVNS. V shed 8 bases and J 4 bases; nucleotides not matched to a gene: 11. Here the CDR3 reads CASHSGQPFYEQYF. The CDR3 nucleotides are TGTGCCAGCCACTCGGGACAGCCTTTTTACGAGCAGTACTTC.

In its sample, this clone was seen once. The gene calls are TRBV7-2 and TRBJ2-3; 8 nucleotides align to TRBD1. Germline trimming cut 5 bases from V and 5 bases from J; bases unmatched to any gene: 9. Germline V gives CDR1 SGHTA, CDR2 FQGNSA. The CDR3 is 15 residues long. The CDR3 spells CASSGRQGRRDTQYF. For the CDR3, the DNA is TGTGCCAGCAGCGGGCGACAGGGGCGCAGAGATACGCAGTATTTT.

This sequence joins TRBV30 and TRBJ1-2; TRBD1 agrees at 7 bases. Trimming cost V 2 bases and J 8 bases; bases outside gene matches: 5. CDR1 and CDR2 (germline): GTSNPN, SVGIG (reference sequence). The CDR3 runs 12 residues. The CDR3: CAWSKGAIGYTF. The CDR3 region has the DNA TGTGCCTGGAGTAAGGGGGCGATCGGCTACACCTTC.

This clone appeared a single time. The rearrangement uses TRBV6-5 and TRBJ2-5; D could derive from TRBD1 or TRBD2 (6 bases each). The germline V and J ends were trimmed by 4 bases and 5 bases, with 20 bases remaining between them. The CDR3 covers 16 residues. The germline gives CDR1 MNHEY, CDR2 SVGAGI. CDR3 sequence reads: CASSLGGRRTGETQYF. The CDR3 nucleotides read TGTGCCAGCAGTTTGGGGGGTCGGAGAACAGGGGAGACCCAGTACTTC.